The present TCR beta chain was sequenced within a study of shared clonotypes between healthy human individuals. Study results and caveats: A handful of donors had roughly 5.2% of their naive CD4 clonotypes in common.

TCRdb keeps only in-frame clones here, not all; method: immunoSEQ multiplex PCR. The sample carries millions of clones, just over 90% recorded once. Germline V gene lookup returns CDR1 MNHNS and CDR2 SASEGT. The germline V and J ends were trimmed by 1 base and 8 bases, with 11 bases remaining between them. CDR3 length: 13 residues. With respect to this clone: Its antigen remains unknown.

In the naive CD8 group, cells lacked CD45RO and were positively selected for CCR7, so terminally differentiated effector memory CD45RA+ cells were left out. The clonotype comes from a man between 18 and 35 years old in good health. Some clones in this sample may be carry-over from other donors' samples. Sequencing was done on a sample of naive CD8+ T cells from PBMCs. The chain joins TRBV6-1 to TRBJ1-2, with TRBD1 as a possible D gene (6 bases). The CDR3 region is CASSEDRVGGYTF. The CDR3 region has the DNA TGTGCCAGCAGTGAAGACAGGGTTGGAGGCTACACCTTC.